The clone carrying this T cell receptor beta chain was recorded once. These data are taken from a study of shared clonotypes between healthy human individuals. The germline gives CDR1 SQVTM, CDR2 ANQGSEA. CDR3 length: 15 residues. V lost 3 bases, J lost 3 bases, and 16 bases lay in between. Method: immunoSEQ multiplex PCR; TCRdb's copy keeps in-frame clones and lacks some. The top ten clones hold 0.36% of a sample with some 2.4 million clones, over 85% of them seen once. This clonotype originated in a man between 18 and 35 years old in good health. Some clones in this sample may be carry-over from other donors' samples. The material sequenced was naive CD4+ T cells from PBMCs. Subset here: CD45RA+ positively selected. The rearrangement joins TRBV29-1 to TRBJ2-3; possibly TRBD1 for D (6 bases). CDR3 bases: TGCAGCGTTGAGTTAGCAGGGGCTCCGACAGATACGCAGTATTTT. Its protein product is CSVELAGAPTDTQYF.